The clone carrying this T cell receptor (beta chain) was detected ten times or more. Its target is not known. This record comes from a study of T cells in Graves' hyperthyroidism and ophthalmopathy. Regarding the study as a whole: Model-based prediction identified ophthalmopathy a median 6.5 months prior to its onset. Blood also showed most of the thyroid clonotypes that were expanded above 0.001.

Researchers took RNA transcripts and amplified the TCR beta CDR3 regions from them. HTBI primers drove first-round RT-PCR of the TCR CDR3. TCRdb called the multiplex PCR reads again in MiXCR, with one record for every CDR3 protein. This table holds more than 300,000 distinct CDR3 sequences, approximately 15% found once. The CDR3 is 14 residues long. Germline V lookup: CDR1 MNHNS, CDR2 SASEGT. V lost 10 bases and J lost 4, with 19 bases in between. V is TRBV6-1 and J is TRBJ2-5, with a tentative D call TRBD1 (6 bases). The receptor was derived from a woman younger than 45 with Graves' hyperthyroidism. The sequenced sample consisted of blood. The DNA of the CDR3 is TGTGCCACCAACAGGGACCAGTATTCAGAGACCCAGTACTTC. It is translated as CATNRDQYSETQYF.